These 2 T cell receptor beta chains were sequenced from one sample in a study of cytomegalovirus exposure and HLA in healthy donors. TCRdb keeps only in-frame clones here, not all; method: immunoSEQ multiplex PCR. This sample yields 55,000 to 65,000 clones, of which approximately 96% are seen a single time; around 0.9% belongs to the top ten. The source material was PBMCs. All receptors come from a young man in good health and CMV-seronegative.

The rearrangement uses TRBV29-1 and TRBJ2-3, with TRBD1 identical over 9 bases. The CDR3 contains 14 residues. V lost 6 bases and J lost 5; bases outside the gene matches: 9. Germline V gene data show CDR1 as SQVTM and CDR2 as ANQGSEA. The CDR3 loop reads CSVVQGALEDTQYF. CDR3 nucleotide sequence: TGCAGCGTGGTACAGGGGGCGTTGGAAGATACGCAGTATTTT.

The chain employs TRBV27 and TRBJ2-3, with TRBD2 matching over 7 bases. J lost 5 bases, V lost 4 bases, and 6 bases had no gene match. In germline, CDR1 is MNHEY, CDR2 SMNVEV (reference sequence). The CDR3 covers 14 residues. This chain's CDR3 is CASSSGGSLDTQYF. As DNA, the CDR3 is TGTGCCAGCAGTTCTGGCGGGAGCTTAGATACGCAGTATTTT.